The rows below give T cell receptor beta chains drawn from one sample of a study of blood T cell repertoires in COVID-19. Assay used: immunoSEQ multiplex PCR; TCRdb lists only in-frame clones, some missing. The repertoire holds around 50,000 clones, with 70% to 80% as singletons. The sequenced sample was PBMCs or T cells enriched from blood (not recorded which). The source is a woman aged 50 to 60 with acute COVID-19. The CDR3 runs from the conserved cysteine through the conserved F or W. Each record gives: V gene, clone size, D gene, J gene, CDR3 protein, CDR3 DNA. The D gene is left open where the match is weak. Size values are once, few and many counts, or a class for expanded clones, and some rows have none.

>TRBV19|-|-|TRBJ1-1
CATTRQFGTEAFF
TGTGCCACCACGAGACAGTTCGGCACTGAAGCTTTCTTT
>TRBV19|few|-|TRBJ1-2
CASTNPADYGYTF
TGTGCCAGTACTAATCCAGCGGACTATGGCTACACCTTC
>TRBV6-5|-|-|TRBJ1-6
CASSYDRQAGSPLHF
TGTGCCAGCAGTTACGATAGACAAGCTGGTTCACCCCTCCACTTT
>TRBV19|-|TRBD1|TRBJ1-5
CASSIQGQVGYQPQHF
TGTGCCAGTAGTATCCAAGGACAGGTGGGGTACCAGCCCCAGCATTTT
>TRBV14|many|TRBD2|TRBJ2-1
CASSPKGTSLFF
TGTGCCAGCAGCCCCAAAGGGACTAGCCTGTTCTTC
>TRBV6-1|-|-|TRBJ1-1
CASSELLPGVAEAFF
TGTGCCAGCAGTGAACTTCTTCCGGGGGTTGCCGAAGCTTTCTTT
>TRBV6-5|-|-|TRBJ1-4
CASRNRAVNEKLFF
TGTGCCAGCAGGAATCGAGCCGTTAATGAAAAACTGTTTTTT
>TRBV21-1|once|-|TRBJ1-1
CASRAAVATIRTEAFF
TGTGCCAGCAGAGCGGCCGTAGCTACAATTCGCACTGAAGCTTTCTTT
>TRBV7-8|few|-|TRBJ1-1
CASSRGRQGISIAEAFF
TGTGCCAGCAGCCGCGGGCGGCAGGGGATCTCTATTGCTGAAGCTTTCTTT
>TRBV5-1|-|TRBD2|TRBJ2-3
CASSLADGTSGGPSTDTQYF
TGCGCCAGCAGCTTGGCCGACGGGACTAGCGGGGGACCTAGCACAGATACGCAGTATTTT
>TRBV27|-|-|TRBJ1-4
CASSWSGAANEKLFF
TGTGCCAGCAGCTGGTCAGGGGCGGCTAATGAAAAACTGTTTTTT
>TRBV9|-|TRBD1|TRBJ1-2
CASSVGTGVYGYTF
TGTGCCAGCAGCGTAGGGACAGGAGTCTATGGCTACACCTTC
>TRBV7-8|-|-|TRBJ1-2
CASSLGGRINYGYTF
TGTGCCAGCAGCTTAGGGGGCAGGATTAACTATGGCTACACCTTC
>TRBV28|-|-|TRBJ1-2
CASSPGAEGLNTF
TGTGCCAGCAGTCCGGGTGCGGAGGGCTTGAACACCTTC
>TRBV5-5|-|-|TRBJ2-1
CASSPNPQAFYNEQFF
TGTGCCAGCAGCCCGAACCCACAGGCGTTTTACAATGAGCAGTTCTTC
>TRBV4-2|few|TRBD1|TRBJ1-1
CASSQMGQGATEAFF
TGTGCCAGCAGCCAAATGGGACAGGGGGCAACTGAAGCTTTCTTT
>TRBV6-5|-|TRBD2|TRBJ2-1
CASSQRDYNNEQFF
TGTGCCAGCAGCCAACGGGACTATAACAATGAGCAGTTCTTC
>TRBV11-3|-|-|TRBJ2-1
CASSLGAYNEQFF
TGTGCCAGCAGCTTAGGAGCTTACAATGAGCAGTTCTTC
>TRBV5-1|-|-|TRBJ1-1
CASSPDSYTEAFF
TGCGCCAGCAGCCCGGACAGTTACACTGAAGCTTTCTTT
>TRBV5-1|-|-|TRBJ2-3
CASSPGLGATTDTQYF
TGCGCCAGCAGCCCGGGGTTGGGGGCCACCACTGATACGCAGTATTTT
>TRBV5-1|-|-|TRBJ2-2
CASSLGTDYSTGELFF
TGCGCCAGCAGCTTGGGGACAGACTATAGCACCGGGGAGCTGTTTTTT
>TRBV11-2|once|-|TRBJ2-7
CASSTDRSYEQYF
TGTGCCAGCAGCACCGACAGGTCCTACGAGCAGTACTTC
>TRBV3-1/TRBV3-2|-|TRBD1|TRBJ1-2
CASSLSQTGTNYGYTF
TGTGCCAGCAGCCTCTCCCAGACAGGGACGAACTATGGCTACACCTTC
>TRBV12-5|-|-|TRBJ1-2
CASGSTPRGVGYGYTF
TGTGCTAGTGGTTCCACCCCCAGGGGTGTAGGCTATGGCTACACCTTC
>TRBV6-5|few|-|TRBJ1-2
CASSISNRANYGYTF
TGTGCCAGCAGTATCAGTAACAGGGCTAACTATGGCTACACCTTC
>TRBV5-1|-|TRBD1|TRBJ2-7
CASRGTGTGYEQYF
TGCGCCAGCAGGGGTACCGGGACAGGCTACGAGCAGTACTTC
>TRBV27|-|TRBD2|TRBJ2-2
CASSHLSPGLAGERTGELFF
TGTGCCAGCAGCCACCTTTCGCCGGGACTAGCGGGGGAAAGGACCGGGGAGCTGTTTTTT
>TRBV29-1|-|TRBD1|TRBJ2-2
CSVARDRGPSGELFF
TGCAGCGTTGCCCGGGACAGGGGGCCTTCCGGGGAGCTGTTTTTT
>TRBV11-3|-|TRBD2|TRBJ2-2
CASSFLAGANTGELFF
TGTGCCAGCAGCTTCCTAGCGGGGGCGAACACCGGGGAGCTGTTTTTT
>TRBV9|-|-|TRBJ1-1
CASSVLGSGEAFF
TGTGCCAGCAGCGTACTTGGGTCAGGGGAAGCTTTCTTT
>TRBV3-1/TRBV3-2|-|TRBD2|TRBJ2-1
CASSQATSGGPQFF
TGTGCCAGCAGCCAAGCGACTAGCGGGGGGCCGCAGTTCTTC
>TRBV28|-|TRBD1|TRBJ1-2
CASLSGQSNYGYTF
TGTGCCAGCCTTTCGGGACAGAGTAACTATGGCTACACCTTC
>TRBV18|-|-|TRBJ2-7
CASSPGAGVSYEQYF
TGTGCCAGCTCACCAGGAGCGGGCGTATCCTACGAGCAGTACTTC
>TRBV6-1|-|TRBD1|TRBJ1-2
CASSDQGQVDYGYTF
TGTGCCAGCAGTGACCAGGGACAGGTAGACTATGGCTACACCTTC
>TRBV7-8|few|-|TRBJ1-1
CASSARQTTAMNTEAFF
TGTGCCAGCAGCGCCCGACAGACAACGGCGATGAACACTGAAGCTTTCTTT
>TRBV24-1|once|TRBD1|TRBJ1-2
CATSGVRQGDYGYTF
TGTGCCACCAGTGGTGTTAGGCAGGGGGACTATGGCTACACCTTC
>TRBV28|-|TRBD2|TRBJ2-3
CASSAQLSLAGGTDTQYF
TGTGCCAGCAGTGCCCAATTATCACTAGCGGGGGGCACAGATACGCAGTATTTT
>TRBV7-2|-|-|TRBJ1-2
CASSVGGANYGYTF
TGTGCCAGCAGCGTAGGGGGAGCGAACTATGGCTACACCTTC
>TRBV2|few|-|TRBJ1-5
CASSPQAGGVNQPQHF
TGTGCCAGCAGCCCCCAGGCCGGGGGGGTAAATCAGCCCCAGCATTTT
>TRBV19|once|-|TRBJ1-1
CASSNIRGLGAFF
TGTGCCAGTAGTAACATCAGGGGTTTGGGAGCTTTCTTT
>TRBV4-1|-|-|TRBJ2-7
CASSPDSRGNYEQYF
TGCGCCAGCAGTCCGGACTCTCGAGGGAACTACGAGCAGTACTTC
>TRBV5-6|-|-|TRBJ1-6
CASGQTGHPRGNSPLHF
TGTGCCAGCGGCCAGACAGGCCATCCAAGGGGTAATTCACCCCTCCACTTT
>TRBV2|-|-|TRBJ1-6
CASSERRGGSNSPLHF
TGTGCCAGCAGTGAACGCAGGGGAGGGTCGAATTCACCCCTCCACTTT
>TRBV29-1|-|-|TRBJ1-1
CSVRRGTEAFF
TGCAGCGTTAGAAGGGGCACTGAAGCTTTCTTT
>TRBV6-1|-|TRBD1|TRBJ1-1
CASSEPPTGGYTEAFF
TGTGCCAGCAGTGAACCCCCCACAGGGGGATACACTGAAGCTTTCTTT